The entry below describes one T cell receptor beta chain. TCRdb keeps only in-frame clones here, not all; method: immunoSEQ multiplex PCR. The sample has some 120,000 clones; approximately 87% are singletons. The CDR3 runs to 14 residues. Trimming took 4 bases from V and 5 from J; bases not matched to a gene: 8. From germline, CDR1 is SGHKS and CDR2 YYEKEE (reference sequence). The sample belongs to a study of control samples from healthy donors and cancer patients. The chain couples TRBV5-5 to TRBJ1-2; 7 positions match TRBD1. This TCR came from a man aged 55 to 70 in good health. Sequencing was carried out using blood. CDR3 residues: CASSNTGQPYGYTF. The CDR3 DNA follows: TGTGCCAGCAGCAATACGGGACAGCCTTATGGCTACACCTTC. The entire variable domain, with the rest obtained from reference TRBV5-5 and TRBJ1-2, is as follows: DAGVTQSPTHLIKTRGQQVTLRCSPISGHKSVSWYQQVLGQGPQFIFQYYEKEERGRGNFPDRFSARQFPNYSSELNVNALLLGDSALYLCASSNTGQPYGYTFGSGTRLTVV.